The next 5 T cell receptor beta chains were all read from a single sample in a study of T cells in Graves' hyperthyroidism and ophthalmopathy. Amplification of TCR beta CDR3 regions used RNA as the template. Using the HTBI primer set, a first-round RT-PCR was run on the TCR CDR3. TCRdb reanalysed the multiplex PCR reads using MiXCR and keeps one entry per CDR3 protein. The sample lists 560,000 or so distinct CDR3 sequences; roughly 50% were seen once. The sequenced material came from peripheral blood or thyroid tissue (not recorded which). These receptors all stem from a woman aged 18-29 years with Graves' hyperthyroidism.

The gene calls are TRBV14 and TRBJ2-7; D not resolved. There are 14 residues in the CDR3. V was cut by 4 bases and J by 4 bases, with 14 bases left in between. Germline assignment: CDR1 SGHDN and CDR2 FVKESK. The CDR3 region is CASSPDAQWYEQYF. As DNA, the CDR3 is TGTGCCAGCAGCCCAGATGCACAGTGGTACGAGCAGTACTTC. The variable domain in full, completed from reference TRBV14 and TRBJ2-7, reads EAGVTQFPSHSVIEKGQTVTLRCDPISGHDNLYWYRRVMGKEIKFLLHFVKESKQDESGMPNNRFLAERTGGTYSTLKVQPAELEDSGVYFCASSPDAQWYEQYFGPGTRLTVT.

The chain combines TRBV10-3 with TRBJ2-5; D ambiguous. The ends were cut back, 2 bases at V and 4 bases at J, with 11 bases in the middle. Per germline, CDR1 ENHRY and CDR2 SYGVKD. The CDR3 covers 14 residues. The DNA for the CDR3 is TGTGCCATCAGTGAGACAGCTGCCGGAGAGACCCAGTACTTC. This sequence encodes CAISETAAGETQYF.

In its sample, this clonotype was seen many times. The rearrangement uses TRBV25-1 and TRBJ2-3; possibly TRBD1 for D (6 bases). The CDR3 is made up of 17 amino acids. Trimming cost V 4 bases and J 3 bases, with 20 bases left between them. The germline V gene has CDR1 MGHDK and CDR2 SYGVNS. The chain's CDR3 is CASSGTRTGRGTDTQYF. Here the CDR3 DNA reads TGTGCCAGCAGTGGCACCCGAACAGGGCGCGGTACAGATACGCAGTATTTT.

The rearrangement uses TRBV5-6 and TRBJ1-3; no firm D call. V was cut by 3 bases and J by 0 bases, with 10 bases left in between. This CDR3 comprises 15 residues. The germline CDR1 and CDR2 sequences are SGHDT and YYEEEE. The DNA for the CDR3 is TGTGCCAGCAGCTCCCGATTCCTCTCTGGAAACACCATATATTTT. Translating it yields CASSSRFLSGNTIYF.

V is TRBV20-1 and J is TRBJ2-2; a weak D match, TRBD2 (6 bases). The CDR3 contains 13 residues. Germline values: CDR1 DFQATT, CDR2 SNEGSKA (reference sequence). CDR3 coding DNA: TGCGTGGCTCTGGGACTGAACACCGGGGAGCTGTTTTTT. The encoded protein is CVALGLNTGELFF.